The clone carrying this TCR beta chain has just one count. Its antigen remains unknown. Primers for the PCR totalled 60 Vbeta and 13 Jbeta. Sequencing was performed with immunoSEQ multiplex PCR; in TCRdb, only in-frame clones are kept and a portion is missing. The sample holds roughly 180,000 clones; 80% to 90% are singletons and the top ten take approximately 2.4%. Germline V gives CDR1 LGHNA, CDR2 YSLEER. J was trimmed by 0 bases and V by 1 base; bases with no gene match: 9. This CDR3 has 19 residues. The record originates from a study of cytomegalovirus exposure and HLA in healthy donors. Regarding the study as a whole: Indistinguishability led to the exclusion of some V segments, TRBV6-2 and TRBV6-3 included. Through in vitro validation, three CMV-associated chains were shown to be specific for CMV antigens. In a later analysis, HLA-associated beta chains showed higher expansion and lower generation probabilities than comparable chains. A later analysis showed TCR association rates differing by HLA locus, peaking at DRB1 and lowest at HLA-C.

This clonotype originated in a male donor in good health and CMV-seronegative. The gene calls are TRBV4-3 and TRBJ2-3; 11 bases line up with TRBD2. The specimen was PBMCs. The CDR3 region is CASSQGLAGGPSSTDTQYF. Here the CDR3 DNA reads TGCGCCAGCAGCCAAGGGCTAGCGGGGGGTCCCTCTAGCACAGATACGCAGTATTTT.